This T cell receptor (beta chain) was sequenced during a study of OX40 agonist ivuxolimab in advanced cancers. The table came from immunoSEQ multiplex PCR; TCRdb's copy has only in-frame clones and leaves some out. This table has about 70,000 clones, roughly 80% appearing once. V lost 5 bases and J lost 6; bases outside the gene matches: 6. Germline CDR1 SGHTA, CDR2 FQGTGA. The CDR3 is 14 amino acids. The source was CD4+ or CD8+ T cells sorted from blood, collected in a trial of the OX40 agonist ivuxolimab. The chain has TRBV7-3 and TRBJ2-3; the match to TRBD2 covers 9 bases. This clonotype was sampled from an adult with an advanced solid tumor such as melanoma, head and neck, liver or kidney cancer. The CDR3 sequence is CASSLGLASDTQYF. Here the CDR3 DNA reads TGTGCCAGCAGCCTCGGACTAGCGTCCGATACGCAGTATTTT. Looking up the rest from reference TRBV7-3 and TRBJ2-3 gives the full variable domain: GAGVSQTPSNKVTEKGKYVELRCDPISGHTALYWYRQSLGQGPEFLIYFQGTGAADDSGLPNDRFFAVRPEGSVSTLKIQRTERGDSAVYLCASSLGLASDTQYFGPGTRLTVL.